These 5 T cell receptor beta chains were sequenced from one sample in a study of spatial heterogeneity in lung cancer. A single record per CDR3 protein comes from TCRdb applying MiXCR to the 5' RACE reads. The table lists about 27,000 distinct CDR3 sequences, around 7% of them singletons. Indicated time point: sample taken at primary tumor resection. Sequencing used PBMCs, obtained at surgery. The receptors shown here come from a male donor with early-stage non-small cell lung cancer.

V is TRBV9 and J is TRBJ2-1; D call uncertain. The CDR3 is 15 residues long. V lost 3 bases and J lost 0, with 10 bases in between. From germline, CDR1 is SGDLS and CDR2 YYNGEE. The CDR3 coding sequence is TGTGCCAGCAGCGGATCGGTGATCTCCTACAATGAGCAGTTCTTC. It codes for CASSGSVISYNEQFF.

This clonotype was counted at least ten times. The chain is built from TRBV24-1 and TRBJ2-1, with 8 bases lining up with TRBD2. The V segment lost 5 bases and the J segment 8 bases; nucleotides outside the gene matches: 1. The CDR3 loop spans 12 amino acids. Germline values: CDR1 KGHDR, CDR2 SFDVKD. CDR3 loop: CATSGGLDEQFF. DNA of the CDR3: TGTGCCACCAGTGGGGGACTAGATGAGCAGTTCTTC.

By frequency in the sample, this clonotype is medium-sized. CDR3 in DNA: TGTGCCAGCAGTTCTCCGCGGACTAGCGGGAGATACGAGCAGTACTTC. Translated, it gives CASSSPRTSGRYEQYF. This chain joins TRBV28 and TRBJ2-7; 13 bases map to TRBD2. The germline V gene encodes CDR1 MDHEN and CDR2 SYDVKM. Germline trimming cut 4 bases from V and 4 bases from J; bases unmatched to any gene: 7. CDR3 length equals 16 residues.

This clonotype is labeled as medium-sized. The V and J genes are TRBV6-1 and TRBJ1-1, with D hard to call. The CDR3 has 11 residues. Looked up from germline, CDR1 is MNHNS and CDR2 is SASEGT. Trimming cost V 0 bases and J 5 bases, with 1 base left between them. This chain's CDR3 is CASSEATEAFF. CDR3 in DNA: TGTGCCAGCAGTGAAGCGACTGAAGCTTTCTTT.

The sample holds a few counts of this clonotype. The rearrangement links TRBV10-2 to TRBJ2-5, with D unresolved. CDR3 length: 13 residues. Trimming took 3 bases from V and 2 from J, leaving 7 bases between them. CDR1 is WSHSY, CDR2 SAAADI, per germline. The CDR3, as DNA: TGCGCCAGCAGTGAAAGACGTCAAGAGACCCAGTACTTC. Translating gives CASSERRQETQYF.